The clone carrying this T cell receptor beta chain was seen repeatedly, ten times or more. This specimen belongs to a study of regulatory T cells in long-lasting Graves disease. Losses at the gene ends were 1 base for V and 6 bases for J; bases not matched to a gene: 3. Germline V gene sequence: CDR1 SGHAT, CDR2 FQNNGV. The CDR3 is 15 amino acids. Documented time point: newly diagnosed GD, antithyroid drugs for less than 3 months. From RNA extracted from PBMCs, the TCR library was made. Libraries of TCR beta came from iRepertoire HTBI primers plus Arm-PCR of CDR3 regions. MiXCR, run by TCRdb on the multiplex PCR reads, gives a single entry per CDR3 protein. The data show around 480,000 distinct CDR3 sequences, around 16% seen once. These data were also reused for a study on T cells in Graves' hyperthyroidism and ophthalmopathy. That study adds: Among clonotypes expanded in thyroid above 0.001, most were also found in blood.

This clonotype originated in a woman aged 35-65 years with Graves disease. The chain combines TRBV11-2 with TRBJ1-6; 7 nucleotides match TRBD1. Source: peripheral blood mononuclear cells (PBMCs), taken at new diagnosis, from a patient treated with antithyroid drugs. As DNA, the CDR3 is TGTGCCAGCAGCTTAGGGGACAGAGTTAATTCACCCCTCCACTTT. It is translated as CASSLGDRVNSPLHF. The full variable domain, with the rest looked up from reference TRBV11-2 and TRBJ1-6, is EAGVAQSPRYKIIEKRQSVAFWCNPISGHATLYWYQQILGQGPKLLIQFQNNGVVDDSQLPKDRFSAERLKGVDSTLKIQPAKLEDSAVYLCASSLGDRVNSPLHFGNGTRLTVT.